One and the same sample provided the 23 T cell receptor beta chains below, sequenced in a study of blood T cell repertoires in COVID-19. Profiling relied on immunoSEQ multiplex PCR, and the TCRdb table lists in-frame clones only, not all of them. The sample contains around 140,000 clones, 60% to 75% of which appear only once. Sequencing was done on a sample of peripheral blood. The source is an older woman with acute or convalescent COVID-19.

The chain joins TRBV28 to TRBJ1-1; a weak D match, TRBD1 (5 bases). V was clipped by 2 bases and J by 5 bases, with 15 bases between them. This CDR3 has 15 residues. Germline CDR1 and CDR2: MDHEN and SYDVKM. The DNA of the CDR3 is TGTGCCAGCAGTTTAGTCGCGGGGACGGGTACTGAAGCTTTCTTT. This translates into CASSLVAGTGTEAFF.

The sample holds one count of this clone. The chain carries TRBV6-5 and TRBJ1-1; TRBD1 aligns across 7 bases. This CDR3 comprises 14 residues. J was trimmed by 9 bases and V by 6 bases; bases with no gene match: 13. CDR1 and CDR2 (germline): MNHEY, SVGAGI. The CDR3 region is CASSVLLTGEKAFF. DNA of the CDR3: TGTGCCAGCAGCGTCCTACTCACAGGGGAGAAAGCTTTCTTT.

The chain's CDR3 is CASSEALGSGRLETQYF. In DNA form, the CDR3 reads TGTGCCAGCAGTGAAGCGCTTGGTAGCGGGAGATTAGAGACCCAGTACTTC. The chain links TRBV2 to TRBJ2-5; TRBD2 agrees at 9 bases. Trimming took 0 bases from V and 4 from J; bases not matched to a gene: 9. The CDR3 consists of 17 residues. The germline V gene encodes CDR1 SNHLY and CDR2 FYNNEI.

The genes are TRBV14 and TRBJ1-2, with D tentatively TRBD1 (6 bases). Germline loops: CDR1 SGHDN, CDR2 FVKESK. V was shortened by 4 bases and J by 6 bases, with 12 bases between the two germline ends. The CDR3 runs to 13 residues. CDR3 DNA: TGTGCCAGCAGCCGTCAGGGGAAAGATGGCTACACCTTC. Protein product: CASSRQGKDGYTF.

The CDR3 nucleotides are TGCGCCAGCAGAAGAGACGCGACGGGGACCCAGTACTTC. Translation: CASRRDATGTQYF. The gene calls are TRBV4-1 and TRBJ2-5; D is ambiguous. Germline CDR1 reads MGHRA; CDR2 reads YSYEKL. V lost 6 bases, J lost 7 bases, and 15 bases lay in between. There are 13 residues in the CDR3.

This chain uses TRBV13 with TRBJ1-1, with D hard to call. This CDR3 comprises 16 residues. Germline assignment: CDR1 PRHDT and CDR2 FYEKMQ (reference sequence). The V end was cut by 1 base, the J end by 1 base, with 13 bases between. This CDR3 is CASSLATDRRNTEAFF. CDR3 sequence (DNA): TGTGCCAGCAGCTTAGCAACTGATAGGAGGAACACTGAAGCTTTCTTT.

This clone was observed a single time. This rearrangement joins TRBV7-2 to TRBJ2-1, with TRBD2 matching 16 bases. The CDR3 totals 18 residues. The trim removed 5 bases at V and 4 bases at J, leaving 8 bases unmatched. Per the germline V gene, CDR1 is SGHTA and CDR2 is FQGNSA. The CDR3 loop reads CASSPPGLAGGIYNEQFF. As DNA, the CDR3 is TGTGCCAGCAGCCCACCGGGACTAGCGGGAGGGATTTACAATGAGCAGTTCTTC.

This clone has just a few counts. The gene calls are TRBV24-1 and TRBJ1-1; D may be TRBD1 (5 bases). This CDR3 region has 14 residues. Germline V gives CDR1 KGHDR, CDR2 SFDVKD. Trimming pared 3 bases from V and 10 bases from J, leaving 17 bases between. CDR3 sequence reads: CATSDPDRFGPAFF. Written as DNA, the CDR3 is TGTGCCACCAGTGATCCCGACAGATTCGGCCCAGCTTTCTTT.

The CDR3 nucleotides read TGTGCCAGTAGAGGGGGACGGTGGCGGGAAAAACTGTTTTTT. It yields the protein CASRGGRWREKLFF. This chain links TRBV2 with TRBJ1-4, with TRBD1 as a possible D gene (6 bases). Deletions cut 9 bases from V and 8 bases from J, with 19 bases between. The CDR3 totals 14 residues. CDR1 is SNHLY and CDR2 is FYNNEI in the germline V gene.

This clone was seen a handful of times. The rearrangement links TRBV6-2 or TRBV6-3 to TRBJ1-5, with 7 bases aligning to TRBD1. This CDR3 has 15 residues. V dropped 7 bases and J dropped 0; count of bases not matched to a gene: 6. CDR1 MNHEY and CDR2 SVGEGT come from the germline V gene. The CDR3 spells CASTPTGFSNQPQHF. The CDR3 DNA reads TGTGCCAGCACCCCGACAGGGTTTAGCAATCAGCCCCAGCATTTT.

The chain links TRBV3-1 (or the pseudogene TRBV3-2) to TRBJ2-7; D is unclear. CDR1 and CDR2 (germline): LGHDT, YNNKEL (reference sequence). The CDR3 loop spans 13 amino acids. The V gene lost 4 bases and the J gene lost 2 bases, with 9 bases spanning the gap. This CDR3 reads CASSPPGAYEQYF. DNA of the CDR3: TGTGCCAGCAGCCCCCCTGGAGCCTACGAGCAGTACTTC.

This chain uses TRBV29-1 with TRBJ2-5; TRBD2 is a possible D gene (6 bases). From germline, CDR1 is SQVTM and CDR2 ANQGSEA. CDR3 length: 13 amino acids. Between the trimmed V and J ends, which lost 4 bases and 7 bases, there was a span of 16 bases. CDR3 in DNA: TGCAGCGTTGTGTTTACGGGGCGGGGGACCCAGTACTTC. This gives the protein CSVVFTGRGTQYF.

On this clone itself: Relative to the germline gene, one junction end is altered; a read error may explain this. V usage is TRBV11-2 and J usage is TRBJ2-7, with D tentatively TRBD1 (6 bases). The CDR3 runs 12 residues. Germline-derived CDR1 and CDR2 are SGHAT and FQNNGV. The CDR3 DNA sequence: TGTGCCAGCAGCTTAGAAGGGGGTCAGAAGGATTTC. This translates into CASSLEGGQKDF.

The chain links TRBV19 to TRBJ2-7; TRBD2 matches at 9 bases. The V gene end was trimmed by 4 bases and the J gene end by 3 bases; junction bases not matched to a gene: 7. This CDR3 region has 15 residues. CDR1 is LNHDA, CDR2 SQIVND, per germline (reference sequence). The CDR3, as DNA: TGTGCCAGTAGTACCCTAGCGGGGTGGAACTACGAGCAGTACTTC. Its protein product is CASSTLAGWNYEQYF. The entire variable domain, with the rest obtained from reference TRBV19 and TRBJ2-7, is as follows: DGGITQSPKYLFRKEGQNVTLSCEQNLNHDAMYWYRQDPGQGLRLIYYSQIVNDFQKGDIAEGYSVSREKKESFPLTVTSAQKNPTAFYLCASSTLAGWNYEQYFGPGTRLTVT.

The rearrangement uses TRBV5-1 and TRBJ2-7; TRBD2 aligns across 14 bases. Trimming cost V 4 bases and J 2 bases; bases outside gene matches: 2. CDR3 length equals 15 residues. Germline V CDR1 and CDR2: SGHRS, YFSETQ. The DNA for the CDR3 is TGCGCCAGCAGCATGACTAGCGGGAGGGCCTACGAGCAGTACTTC. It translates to CASSMTSGRAYEQYF.

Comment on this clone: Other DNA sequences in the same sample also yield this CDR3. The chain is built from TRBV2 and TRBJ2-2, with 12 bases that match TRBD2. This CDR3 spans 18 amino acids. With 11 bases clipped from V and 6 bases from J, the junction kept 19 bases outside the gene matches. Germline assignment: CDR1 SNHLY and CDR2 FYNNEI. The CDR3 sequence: CAARGRLAGGPGAGELFF. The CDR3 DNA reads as TGTGCCGCCAGGGGGCGGCTAGCGGGGGGGCCGGGTGCCGGGGAGCTGTTTTTT. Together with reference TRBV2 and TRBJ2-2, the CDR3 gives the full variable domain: EPEVTQTPSHQVTQMGQEVILRCVPISNHLYFYWYRQILGQKVEFLVSFYNNEISEKSEIFDDQFSVERPDGSNFTLKIRSTKLEDSAMYFCAARGRLAGGPGAGELFFGEGSRLTVL.

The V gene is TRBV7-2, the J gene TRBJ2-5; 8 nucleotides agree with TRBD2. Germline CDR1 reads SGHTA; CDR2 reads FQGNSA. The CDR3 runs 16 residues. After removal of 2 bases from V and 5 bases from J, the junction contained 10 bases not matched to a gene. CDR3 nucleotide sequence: TGTGCCAGCAGCTTACGGGTATTGGCGGGGGGTGAGACCCAGTACTTC. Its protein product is CASSLRVLAGGETQYF.

CDR3 amino acids: CAISSDGGYGYTF. CDR3 nucleotides: TGTGCCATCAGTTCTGACGGAGGCTATGGCTACACCTTC. The rearrangement uses TRBV10-3 and TRBJ1-2; D uncertain. The CDR3 runs to 13 residues. Germline V lookup: CDR1 ENHRY, CDR2 SYGVKD. V shed 5 bases and J shed 4 bases, with 11 bases lying between them.

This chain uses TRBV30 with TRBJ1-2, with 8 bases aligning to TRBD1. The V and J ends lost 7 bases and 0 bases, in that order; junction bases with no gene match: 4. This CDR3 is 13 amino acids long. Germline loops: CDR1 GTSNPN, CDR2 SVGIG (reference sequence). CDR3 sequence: CASGTGSNYGYTF. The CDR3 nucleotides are TGTGCCTCCGGGACAGGATCTAACTATGGCTACACCTTC.

The CDR3 loop is CASSFDGRAAEYGYTF. DNA for the CDR3: TGCGCCAGCAGCTTTGATGGCAGGGCCGCGGAGTATGGCTACACCTTC. The V and J genes are TRBV5-1 and TRBJ1-2; D is possibly TRBD1 (5 bases). The CDR3 extends over 16 amino acids. Germline V gene lookup returns CDR1 SGHRS and CDR2 YFSETQ. Trimming removed 2 bases from V and 5 bases from J, with 19 bases in between.

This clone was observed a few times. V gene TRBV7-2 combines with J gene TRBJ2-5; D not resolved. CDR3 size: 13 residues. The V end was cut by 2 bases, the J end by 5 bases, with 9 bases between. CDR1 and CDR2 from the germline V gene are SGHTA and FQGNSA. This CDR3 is CASSLSILETQYF. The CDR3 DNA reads TGTGCCAGCAGCTTAAGCATTCTCGAGACCCAGTACTTC.

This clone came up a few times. This chain's CDR3 is CASKGVGRGGLETQYF. The CDR3 DNA follows: TGTGCCAGTAAGGGCGTCGGGCGGGGGGGCCTGGAGACCCAGTACTTC. The rearrangement uses TRBV19 and TRBJ2-5; 9 nucleotides align to TRBD2. CDR1 and CDR2 from the germline V gene are LNHDA and SQIVND (reference sequence). The CDR3 covers 16 residues. Losses at the gene ends were 7 bases for V and 5 bases for J; bases not matched to a gene: 14.

The chain's CDR3 is CASSEGGGVNKAFF. DNA of the CDR3: TGTGCCAGCAGTGAAGGGGGAGGGGTGAATAAAGCTTTCTTT. The chain recombines TRBV6-1 with TRBJ1-1; the D gene is possibly TRBD1 (5 bases). The CDR3 loop spans 14 amino acids. Between the trimmed V and J ends, which lost 1 base and 9 bases, there was a span of 15 bases. The V gene's germline CDR1 is MNHNS and CDR2 SASEGT.